The entry below describes one T cell receptor (beta chain). This clone was detected only a few times. What this receptor recognizes is not known. Per-base qualities were not stored, and no clone one base away is much larger. V is shortened by 0 bases, J by 8 bases, and the region joining them spans 22 bases. Spanning cysteine to phenylalanine, the CDR3 consists of 17 amino acids. Left in the record is the CDR3 DNA by itself, 51 bases read in frame from the first base. CDR1 and CDR2 (LGHNA, YNFKEQ) derive from the germline V gene. This sample stems from a study of cytotoxic CD8 clonotypes in ibrutinib-treated CLL (TCRdb year 2021). Broadly, across the study: The cohort had about a dozen relapsed/refractory and around 16 treatment-naive patients; 17 to 18 were IGHV unmutated. Partial responses were observed in 24 patients and complete responses in 2; after a median follow-up of around 64 months, remission was maintained in 15 or so patients and progression was observed in some 12. Samples at response were collected after a median of about 12 months of treatment, with a range of about 6 to 40 months. An average of about 250,000 productive templates and around 100,000 productive rearrangements was obtained per sample. Of the approximately 87 people in the trial, around 25 had longitudinal samples available. Cryopreserved peripheral blood mononuclear cells were obtained prior to treatment, at the time of response, and at either disease progression or sustained remission. Patients were still on ibrutinib when every remission and progressive disease sample was collected. Results and caveats for the whole study, not just this receptor: Clonality rose at ibrutinib response, remained stable during sustained remission, and dropped back toward baseline at progression. Baseline clonality was found to be higher than that of age-matched healthy donors and was strongly correlated with circulating CD8+ T-cell counts. Public clonotypes were rare and either shrank or stayed stable during treatment, and the rise in clonality at ibrutinib response reflected expansion of private clonotypes. Lymph node repertoires were not examined, and the timing of sampling was not matched between patients in sustained remission and those whose disease progressed.

The goal of deep resolution MiSeq sequencing was a depth between 1 in 1 million and 1 in 200,000 T cells, and coverage averaged 10x per clonotype. The immunoSEQ hsTCRB Kit was used to generate the TCR beta libraries. As for the authors' bioinformatics: Data were analyzed with ImmunoSEQ Data Assistant and ImmunoSEQ Analyzer, with V, D and J genes assigned per IMGT definitions. Clonality, which ranges from 0 to 1, was calculated by subtracting the normalized Shannon entropy of productive rearrangement frequencies from one. Public clonotype analysis was restricted to overrepresented clonotypes comprising at least 0.05% of each patient's repertoire. Thirteen age-matched healthy donor repertoires from immuneACCESS served as clonality controls. TCRdb took this table from immuneACCESS and kept in-frame rearrangements with V and J called. Such tables lack part of the clones; where checked against another copy, unresolved V genes explain under half of the gap, and the rest is unexplained. D and trimming come from the DNA, and the V and J calls and clone size come from that table. This sample holds some 200,000 clones; 60% to 80% were observed only once. Approximately 6.3% of the sample comes from the top ten.

The time point label, read with the paper, signifies: 12 months on ibrutinib. For TCR beta library preparation, about 2 micrograms of genomic DNA were isolated from cryopreserved PBMCs. Longitudinal blood samples from CLL patients on ibrutinib monotherapy were analyzed using high-throughput TCR beta sequencing. The patients took part in an open-label, single-center phase 2 trial of ibrutinib monotherapy. This TCR came from a human donor with chronic lymphocytic leukemia. The chain employs TRBV4-2 and TRBJ1-2, and perhaps TRBD1 as D gene, on 5 matching bases. The source was PBMCs, collected after 12 months of ibrutinib treatment. The sequenced DNA is TGTGCCAGCAGCCAAGATGCGCAGGGAGGGAGGGTGAAGGGCTACACCTTC. Translated, this gives CASSQDAQGGRVKGYTF.